This TCR beta chain was obtained from a study of blood T cell repertoires in COVID-19. The germline CDR1 and CDR2 sequences are LNHDA and SQIVND (reference sequence). This CDR3 region has 15 residues. With 10 bases clipped from V and 0 bases from J, the junction kept 10 bases outside the gene matches. This clone was picked up one time. Produced via immunoSEQ multiplex PCR; TCRdb's table is partial and in-frame only. Of 160,000 or so clones listed, approximately 81% are singletons. The sequence was collected from a man aged 55 to 70 who had recovered from COVID-19. Material: PBMCs or T cells enriched from blood (not recorded which). J is TRBJ2-3 and V is TRBV19; 7 nucleotides align to TRBD2. The CDR3 protein is CATGKRGDSTDTQYF. In DNA form, the CDR3 reads TGTGCCACTGGTAAGCGGGGCGACAGCACAGATACGCAGTATTTT.